Following are 25 T cell receptor beta chains from one sample sequenced in a study of glioma-infiltrating T cells after dendritic cell vaccination. Data came from immunoSEQ multiplex PCR; TCRdb stores just in-frame clones and leaves some out. The table lists about 49,000 clones, about 85% of them singletons. The specimen was blood, collected before dendritic cell vaccination. The receptors come from a human donor with glioblastoma.

The chain recombines TRBV4-1 with TRBJ2-5; TRBD1 aligns across 10 bases. CDR3 length: 16 residues. J lost 4 bases, V lost 4 bases, and 9 bases had no gene match. CDR1 is MGHRA and CDR2 is YSYEKL in the germline V gene. The CDR3: CASSREDRGVGETQYF. Written as DNA, the CDR3 is TGCGCCAGCAGCCGGGAGGACAGGGGGGTCGGAGAGACCCAGTACTTC.

The V call is TRBV4-3, the J call TRBJ1-1; TRBD1 matches 7 bases. V lost 2 bases to trimming and J lost 4 bases; unmatched junction nucleotides: 4. CDR1 LGHNA and CDR2 YSLEER come from the germline V gene. This CDR3 has 14 amino acids. The CDR3 sequence: CASSQPGGITEAFF. The CDR3 DNA reads TGCGCCAGCAGCCAACCAGGGGGAATCACTGAAGCTTTCTTT.

The genes are TRBV21-1 and TRBJ1-5; whether TRBD1, the table's D call, matches the DNA was not checked. TRBV21-1 is classified as a pseudogene. This CDR3 has 13 amino acids. CDR3 residues: CATGQRCNQPQHF. In nucleotides, the CDR3 is TGTGCCACCGGACAGAGGTGCAATCAGCCCCAGCATTTT.

Regarding this clone: Other DNA sequences within the sample encode an identical CDR3. The genes are TRBV6-5 and TRBJ1-6; 7 nucleotides agree with TRBD1. The V gene end was trimmed by 5 bases and the J gene end by 5 bases; junction bases not matched to a gene: 6. The V gene's germline CDR1 is MNHEY and CDR2 SVGAGI. This CDR3 spans 15 amino acids. CDR3 in amino acids: CASSRPTGNNSPLHF. CDR3 nucleotide sequence: TGTGCCAGCAGTCGCCCGACAGGGAATAATTCACCCCTCCACTTT.

This clone was counted a single time. This chain connects TRBV5-4 to TRBJ1-1, with D possibly being TRBD1 (6 bases). Between the trimmed V and J ends, which lost 4 bases and 5 bases, there was a span of 12 bases. Germline V gives CDR1 SGHNT, CDR2 YYREEE (reference sequence). The CDR3 is made up of 13 amino acids. In nucleotides, the CDR3 is TGTGCCAGCAGCGGGGGGGGCCTGACTGAAGCTTTCTTT. Translation gives CASSGGGLTEAFF.

The chain carries TRBV5-5 and TRBJ1-2; 10 bases are shared with TRBD1. V shed 2 bases and J 4 bases; nucleotides not matched to a gene: 5. The CDR3 sequence is 15 residues long. CDR1 and CDR2 from the germline V gene are SGHKS and YYEKEE (reference sequence). CDR3 DNA: TGTGCCAGCAGCTTAAATGGACAGGGGGGCTATGGCTACACCTTC. This sequence encodes CASSLNGQGGYGYTF. Looking up the rest from reference TRBV5-5 and TRBJ1-2 gives the full variable domain: DAGVTQSPTHLIKTRGQQVTLRCSPISGHKSVSWYQQVLGQGPQFIFQYYEKEERGRGNFPDRFSARQFPNYSSELNVNALLLGDSALYLCASSLNGQGGYGYTFGSGTRLTVV.

CDR3 region: CASSTRQGNYGYTF. CDR3 nucleotides: TGTGCCAGCAGCACCCGACAGGGAAACTATGGCTACACCTTC. The V gene is TRBV9, the J gene TRBJ1-2; TRBD1 matches at 7 bases. This CDR3 region has 14 residues. The germline gives CDR1 SGDLS, CDR2 YYNGEE. V shed 4 bases, J shed 2 bases, and the junction held 5 bases outside the gene matches.

The CDR3 here is CASRGPGSNQPQHF. For the CDR3, the DNA is TGTGCCAGCAGGGGGCCTGGGAGCAATCAGCCCCAGCATTTT. The rearrangement uses TRBV11-3 and TRBJ1-5; possible D gene TRBD1, 5 bases. With 6 bases removed from V and 1 base from J, the gap between germline ends came to 10 bases. The CDR3 is 14 residues long. Germline CDR1 reads SGHNT; CDR2 reads YENEEA.

Points on this clone: This specimen includes other DNA sequences encoding the same CDR3. The chain couples TRBV18 to TRBJ1-6, with a tentative D call TRBD1 (5 bases). Germline lookup yields CDR1 KGHSH and CDR2 LQKENI. V lost 3 bases and J lost 7, with 13 bases in between. The CDR3 runs to 15 residues. The CDR3 reads CASSPNQGNNSPLHF. The CDR3 nucleotides read TGTGCCAGCTCACCTAATCAGGGAAACAATTCACCCCTCCACTTT.

V gene TRBV5-6 combines with J gene TRBJ1-2; TRBD1 agrees at 8 bases. Germline CDR1 and CDR2: SGHDT and YYEEEE. With 4 bases clipped from V and 3 bases from J, the junction kept 11 bases outside the gene matches. The CDR3 runs 16 residues. The CDR3 protein is CASSPYTGGLYYGYTF. The CDR3 nucleotides are TGTGCCAGCAGCCCCTATACAGGGGGACTTTACTATGGCTACACCTTC.

The chain recombines TRBV5-1 with TRBJ1-4, with a weak D call TRBD1 (5 bases). V was cut by 4 bases and J by 4 bases, with 20 bases left in between. This CDR3 is 17 amino acids long. CDR1 SGHRS and CDR2 YFSETQ come from the germline V gene. CDR3 sequence: CASSDVGAGPGNEKLFF. CDR3 nucleotide sequence: TGCGCCAGCAGCGACGTAGGTGCGGGGCCGGGTAATGAAAAACTGTTTTTT.

The chain uses TRBV7-6 and TRBJ2-7, with D possibly matching TRBD1 (5 bases). V lost 5 bases, J lost 7 bases, and 9 bases lay in between. The CDR3 covers 11 residues. Per germline, CDR1 SGHVS and CDR2 FNYEAQ. The CDR3 is CASSAGLEQYF. CDR3 sequence (DNA): TGTGCCAGCAGCGCAGGGTTAGAGCAGTACTTC. The entire variable domain, with the rest obtained from reference TRBV7-6 and TRBJ2-7, is as follows: GAGVSQSPRYKVTKRGQDVALRCDPISGHVSLYWYRQALGQGPEFLTYFNYEAQQDKSGLPNDRFSAERPEGSISTLTIQRTEQRDSAMYRCASSAGLEQYFGPGTRLTVT.

The chain links TRBV19 to TRBJ2-7; 8 positions agree with TRBD1. V lost 3 bases and J lost 0; bases outside the gene matches: 1. CDR1 LNHDA and CDR2 SQIVND come from the germline V gene (reference sequence). CDR3 size: 14 residues. The CDR3 DNA reads as TGTGCCAGTAGTATGACAGGGGCCTCCTACGAGCAGTACTTC. Translated, it gives CASSMTGASYEQYF.

CDR3 amino acids: CASSSRDRVRGYTF. CDR3 nucleotides: TGTGCCAGTAGTTCCAGGGACAGGGTGAGAGGCTACACCTTC. The chain employs TRBV19 and TRBJ1-2, with 9 bases fitting TRBD1. The CDR3 consists of 14 residues. V lost 5 bases and J lost 8; bases outside the gene matches: 9. The germline V gene has CDR1 LNHDA and CDR2 SQIVND (reference sequence).

The gene calls are TRBV6-1 and TRBJ2-5, with TRBD2 identical over 14 bases. The trim removed 6 bases at V and 1 base at J, leaving 1 base unmatched. This CDR3 region has 15 residues. Germline CDR1 reads MNHNS; CDR2 reads SASEGT. DNA of the CDR3: TGTGCCAGCAGCGGACTAGCGGGGGGCCAAGAGACCCAGTACTTC. Translation: CASSGLAGGQETQYF.

The V and J genes are TRBV6-5 and TRBJ2-3; the match to TRBD2 covers 13 bases. The CDR3 length is 16 residues. Germline loops: CDR1 MNHEY, CDR2 SVGAGI. The trim removed 2 bases at V and 1 base at J, leaving 0 bases unmatched. CDR3 loop: CASSYGLAGGTDTQYF. The CDR3 DNA reads TGTGCCAGCAGTTACGGACTAGCGGGGGGCACAGATACGCAGTATTTT.

The chain recombines TRBV7-2 with TRBJ2-7, with D maybe TRBD2 (6 bases). The germline CDR1 and CDR2 sequences are SGHTA and FQGNSA. The V end was cut by 3 bases, the J end by 3 bases, with 6 bases between. CDR3 length equals 12 residues. The CDR3 region is CASSLTSYEQYF. The CDR3 nucleotides are TGTGCCAGCAGCTTGACTAGCTACGAGCAGTACTTC. Variable domain in full (rest from reference TRBV7-2 and TRBJ2-7): GAGVSQSPSNKVTEKGKDVELRCDPISGHTALYWYRQSLGQGLEFLIYFQGNSAPDKSGLPSDRFSAERTGGSVSTLTIQRTQQEDSAVYLCASSLTSYEQYFGPGTRLTVT.

The chain is built from TRBV9 and TRBJ2-1; D remains ambiguous. The CDR3 runs to 13 residues. Trimming removed 0 bases from V and 6 bases from J, with 7 bases in between. Germline lookup yields CDR1 SGDLS and CDR2 YYNGEE. CDR3 protein: CASSVGPSNEQFF. The CDR3 coding sequence is TGTGCCAGCAGCGTAGGTCCCTCCAATGAGCAGTTCTTC.

The rearrangement uses TRBV2 and TRBJ1-3; 9 nucleotides align to TRBD1. Germline CDR1 is SNHLY and CDR2 is FYNNEI. The CDR3 loop spans 14 amino acids. Germline trimming cut 6 bases from V and 0 bases from J; bases unmatched to any gene: 0. The CDR3 DNA follows: TGTGCCAGCAGGGGACAGGGCTCTGGAAACACCATATATTTT. Amino acids: CASRGQGSGNTIYF.

In DNA, the CDR3 is TGTGCCAGCTCCACCCGGGGGACAGGGGCCTACAATGAGCAGTTCTTC. Its protein is CASSTRGTGAYNEQFF. The chain joins TRBV6-4 to TRBJ2-1; TRBD1 matches 10 bases. This CDR3 has 16 amino acids. CDR1 and CDR2 (germline): MRHNA, SNTAGT. Trimming removed 8 bases from V and 2 bases from J; junction bases left unmatched: 9.

The chain has TRBV7-9 and TRBJ2-7; 7 bases map to TRBD1. Germline V gene sequence: CDR1 SEHNR, CDR2 FQNEAQ (reference sequence). V was pared by 5 bases and J by 2 bases, with 3 bases of the junction left unmatched. The CDR3 has 13 residues. This CDR3 reads CASSRDRAYEQYF. The DNA of the CDR3 is TGTGCCAGCAGCCGCGACAGGGCCTACGAGCAGTACTTC.

This CDR3 is CASSEGLKGAQGNTIYF. In DNA, the CDR3 is TGTGCCAGCAGTGAGGGTTTGAAGGGGGCGCAGGGAAACACCATATATTTT. The rearrangement joins TRBV6-1 to TRBJ1-3, with TRBD1 identical over 7 bases. The V and J ends lost 3 bases and 4 bases, in that order; junction bases with no gene match: 12. The CDR3 totals 17 residues. Looked up from germline, CDR1 is MNHNS and CDR2 is SASEGT.

The rearrangement links TRBV19 to TRBJ1-2; D is unresolved. V gave up 5 bases and J gave up 0 bases, with 10 bases separating them. The CDR3 has 14 residues. Germline CDR1 is LNHDA and CDR2 is SQIVND (reference sequence). Here the CDR3 DNA reads TGTGCCAGTAGTGACGGGTCAACTAACTATGGCTACACCTTC. Translation gives CASSDGSTNYGYTF.

This chain joins TRBV7-8 and TRBJ1-5, with D possibly matching TRBD1 (6 bases). The CDR3 consists of 14 residues. The V gene lost 4 bases and the J gene lost 4 bases, with 11 bases spanning the gap. Germline CDR1 and CDR2: SGHVS and FQNEAQ. The CDR3 spells CASSSDRRNQPQHF. The CDR3, as DNA: TGTGCCAGCAGCTCTGACAGGAGAAATCAGCCCCAGCATTTT.

This clone was picked up a small number of times. This rearrangement joins TRBV5-1 to TRBJ1-1, with D perhaps matching TRBD1 (5 bases). V was trimmed by 3 bases and J by 5 bases, leaving 17 bases between them. The germline CDR1 and CDR2 sequences are SGHRS and YFSETQ. The CDR3 runs 15 residues. This CDR3 reads CASSSARVVGTEAFF. As DNA, the CDR3 is TGCGCCAGCAGCTCCGCCAGGGTGGTAGGGACTGAAGCTTTCTTT.